This T cell receptor beta chain is from a study of identical twins. TCRdb recomputed calls from the 5' RACE reads with MiXCR, one row per CDR3 protein. The sample lists about 470,000 distinct CDR3 sequences; roughly a quarter were seen once. Trimming stripped 3 bases from V and 7 bases from J, with 21 bases between. The CDR3 contains 17 residues. The data also belong to a second study, concerning T cells expressing NK-cell markers.

This clonotype originated in a young woman in good health. The sequencing input was CD4+ T cells sorted from blood. The V gene is TRBV12-3 or TRBV12-4, the J gene TRBJ2-2; D is possibly TRBD1 (6 bases). The CDR3 here is CASSLQGIGSFGGELFF. CDR3 in DNA: TGTGCCAGCAGTTTGCAGGGGATAGGCAGTTTTGGCGGGGAGCTGTTTTTT.